Presented here are 27 T cell receptor beta chains from one specimen sequenced in a study of blood T cell repertoires in COVID-19. Repertoires were generated with immunoSEQ multiplex PCR, while TCRdb's copy carries only in-frame clones and drops some. This table has approximately 66,000 clones, just under 90% appearing once. The sequencing input was peripheral blood. The source of these receptors is a man aged 60 to 75 with acute or convalescent COVID-19.

The rearrangement uses TRBV9 and TRBJ1-2; the D is unclear. The germline CDR1 and CDR2 sequences are SGDLS and YYNGEE. Trimming took 3 bases from V and 4 from J, leaving 4 bases between them. CDR3 length: 11 amino acids. CDR3 protein: CASSAGYGYTF. The CDR3 bases are TGTGCCAGCAGCGCAGGCTATGGCTACACCTTC.

The chain recombines TRBV7-9 with TRBJ1-2; D gene uncertain. The CDR3 runs to 16 residues. CDR1 SEHNR and CDR2 FQNEAQ come from the germline V gene (reference sequence). The V and J ends lost 5 bases and 6 bases respectively, with 22 bases between them. CDR3 DNA sequence: TGTGCCAGCAGCCTCACACTTAATGAGGGTTGGGATGGCTACACCTTC. Its protein product is CASSLTLNEGWDGYTF.

This chain links TRBV4-1 with TRBJ1-5; D may be TRBD1 (6 bases). This CDR3 has 16 residues. The germline V gene has CDR1 MGHRA and CDR2 YSYEKL. Trimming took 1 base from V and 0 from J, leaving 10 bases between them. CDR3 DNA: TGCGCCAGCAGCCAAGCAGGGGACAATAGCAATCAGCCCCAGCATTTT. Its protein product is CASSQAGDNSNQPQHF.

J is TRBJ2-1 and V is TRBV7-9; D is possibly TRBD2 (6 bases). Between the trimmed V and J ends, which lost 5 bases and 3 bases, there was a span of 11 bases. This CDR3 spans 14 amino acids. CDR1 is SEHNR and CDR2 is FQNEAQ in the germline V gene (reference sequence). The CDR3, as DNA: TGTGCCAGCAGCCAATTGGGACTCTACAATGAGCAGTTCTTC. Translation gives CASSQLGLYNEQFF. The variable domain in full, with the rest retrieved from reference TRBV7-9 and TRBJ2-1, is DTGVSQNPRHKITKRGQNVTFRCDPISEHNRLYWYRQTLGQGPEFLTYFQNEAQLEKSRLLSDRFSAERPKGSFSTLEIQRTEQGDSAMYLCASSQLGLYNEQFFGPGTRLTVL.

The J gene is TRBJ1-4, the V gene TRBV21-1; the D call TRBD1 from the table was never checked on the DNA. TRBV21-1 is deemed a pseudogene. The CDR3 is made up of 15 amino acids. This CDR3 reads CASSKRQGFNEKLFF. The CDR3 region has the DNA TGTGCCAGCAGCAAACGACAGGGGTTTAATGAAAAACTGTTTTTT.

The chain is built from TRBV5-1 and TRBJ1-1; D ambiguous. This CDR3 contains 15 residues. Germline CDR1 and CDR2: SGHRS and YFSETQ. The V gene lost 0 bases and the J gene lost 3 bases, with 12 bases spanning the gap. The CDR3 DNA sequence: TGCGCCAGCAGCTTGGCCGGGGTAAGAGACACTGAAGCTTTCTTT. The encoded protein is CASSLAGVRDTEAFF.

This clone is medium-sized by share. This sequence joins TRBV6-1 and TRBJ1-5, with TRBD1 identical over 7 bases. The V gene end was trimmed by 2 bases and the J gene end by 6 bases; junction bases not matched to a gene: 7. The CDR3 totals 15 residues. Germline lookup yields CDR1 MNHNS and CDR2 SASEGT. CDR3 nucleotide sequence: TGTGCCAGCAGTGAATCGGGACAGAGGACTCAGCCCCAGCATTTT. Encoded protein: CASSESGQRTQPQHF.

This rearrangement joins TRBV13 to TRBJ1-2, with TRBD1 identical over 9 bases. Looked up from germline, CDR1 is PRHDT and CDR2 is FYEKMQ (reference sequence). V lost 5 bases and J lost 5; bases outside the gene matches: 6. The CDR3 loop spans 14 amino acids. The CDR3 region is CASSTGQGRYGYTF. CDR3 nucleotide sequence: TGTGCCAGCAGCACGGGACAGGGTCGGTATGGCTACACCTTC.

This clone was seen just once. This sequence joins TRBV3-1 (or the pseudogene TRBV3-2) and TRBJ2-2; no clear D. The V gene lost 7 bases and the J gene lost 6 bases, with 9 bases spanning the gap. CDR1 and CDR2 from the germline V gene are LGHDT and YNNKEL (reference sequence). This CDR3 is 12 amino acids long. This CDR3 reads CASTEASGELFF. The CDR3 DNA sequence: TGTGCCAGCACCGAAGCCTCCGGGGAGCTGTTTTTT.

This clone showed up just a few times. The chain links TRBV19 to TRBJ1-4, with unresolved D. The V end was cut by 1 base, the J end by 4 bases, with 10 bases between. CDR1 LNHDA and CDR2 SQIVND come from the germline V gene (reference sequence). CDR3 length: 15 amino acids. Written as DNA, the CDR3 is TGTGCCAGTAGTATAGGGGCACTCGATAATGAAAAACTGTTTTTT. This gives the protein CASSIGALDNEKLFF.

The chain has TRBV6-6 and TRBJ1-4, with TRBD1 matching 7 bases. V lost 0 bases and J lost 7; bases outside the gene matches: 8. This CDR3 spans 16 amino acids. CDR1 and CDR2 from the germline V gene are MNHNY and SVGAGI (reference sequence). The CDR3 nucleotides are TGTGCCAGCAGTTACTCTAGTGCAGGGGGGAGTGAAAAACTGTTTTTT. Its protein is CASSYSSAGGSEKLFF.

This clone rates as medium-sized (0.01 to 0.1%). The chain's CDR3 is CAWSVGQSYEQYF. The DNA of the CDR3 is TGTGCCTGGAGTGTTGGTCAGTCCTACGAGCAGTACTTC. The rearrangement uses TRBV30 and TRBJ2-7; unclear D gene. This CDR3 has 13 residues. CDR1 and CDR2 (germline): GTSNPN, SVGIG (reference sequence). V was shortened by 0 bases and J by 1 base, with 7 bases between the two germline ends. Full variable domain (outside the CDR3, taken from reference TRBV30 and TRBJ2-7): SQTIHQWPATLVQPVGSPLSLECTVEGTSNPNLYWYRQAAGRGLQLLFYSVGIGQISSEVPQNLSASRPQDRQFILSSKKLLLSDSGFYLCAWSVGQSYEQYFGPGTRLTVT.

The chain carries TRBV19 and TRBJ1-5; perhaps TRBD1 as D (5 bases). The CDR3 is 16 residues long. Per germline, CDR1 LNHDA and CDR2 SQIVND (reference sequence). The V end lost 3 bases, the J end lost 5 bases, and 17 bases lay between the germline ends. CDR3: CASSIGGPLGDQPQHF. In DNA, the CDR3 is TGTGCCAGTAGTATCGGGGGACCACTGGGGGATCAGCCCCAGCATTTT.

The CDR3 protein is CASSAETGGRNQPQHF. For the CDR3, the DNA is TGTGCCAGCTCAGCCGAAACAGGGGGCAGGAATCAGCCCCAGCATTTT. The chain combines TRBV18 with TRBJ1-5, with TRBD1 matching over 9 bases. CDR1 is KGHSH and CDR2 is LQKENI in the germline V gene. After removal of 5 bases from V and 4 bases from J, the junction contained 9 bases not matched to a gene. The CDR3 covers 16 residues.

J is TRBJ2-3 and V is TRBV29-1; TRBD1 agrees at 7 bases. Germline loops: CDR1 SQVTM, CDR2 ANQGSEA. The V gene end was trimmed by 7 bases and the J gene end by 2 bases; junction bases not matched to a gene: 6. The CDR3 is 13 residues long. The DNA of the CDR3 is TGCAGCGCTAGGACAGGAAACACAGATACGCAGTATTTT. This encodes CSARTGNTDTQYF.

This chain links TRBV27 with TRBJ2-3; a possible D gene is TRBD1 (6 bases). V shed 5 bases and J shed 6 bases, with 21 bases lying between them. The CDR3 has 16 amino acids. CDR1 is MNHEY, CDR2 SMNVEV, per germline (reference sequence). The CDR3 coding sequence is TGTGCCAGCAGTCTACTCCGGACAGATAGGTCCGATACGCAGTATTTT. It yields the protein CASSLLRTDRSDTQYF.

This chain uses TRBV2 with TRBJ1-2; 8 bases fit TRBD1. The CDR3 length is 14 residues. Trimming at V came to 4 bases and at J to 5 bases, leaving 6 bases not matched to a gene. Germline CDR1 SNHLY, CDR2 FYNNEI. Here the CDR3 reads CASSARTGRYGYTF. The CDR3 coding sequence is TGTGCCAGCAGTGCGAGGACAGGGAGATATGGCTACACCTTC.

The chain is built from TRBV5-8 and TRBJ2-1, with TRBD1 matching 8 bases. This CDR3 spans 15 amino acids. Trimming removed 2 bases from V and 3 bases from J; junction bases left unmatched: 4. Germline V lookup: CDR1 SGHTS, CDR2 YDEGEE. In DNA form, the CDR3 reads TGTGCCAGCAGCTTAACTGACAGGGGCTACAATGAGCAGTTCTTC. The encoded protein is CASSLTDRGYNEQFF.

V is TRBV10-3 and J is TRBJ1-5, with D uncertain. Per the germline V gene, CDR1 is ENHRY and CDR2 is SYGVKD. Trimming stripped 4 bases from V and 6 bases from J, with 10 bases between. This CDR3 has 13 amino acids. The CDR3 coding sequence is TGTGCCATCAGTGTAGAGGGAGCTCAGCCCCAGCATTTT. It translates to CAISVEGAQPQHF.

This chain uses TRBV5-1 with TRBJ1-2; TRBD1 agrees at 8 bases. Germline trimming cut 4 bases from V and 2 bases from J; bases unmatched to any gene: 10. Germline V gene lookup returns CDR1 SGHRS and CDR2 YFSETQ. The CDR3 has 16 residues. This chain's CDR3 is CASSPDRTGYNYGYTF. CDR3 DNA sequence: TGCGCCAGCAGCCCTGACCGGACAGGGTACAACTATGGCTACACCTTC.

Turning to this clone: One end of the junction does not line up with germline, which may come from a read error. V is TRBV5-1 and J is TRBJ1-1, with 9 bases matching TRBD1. The V gene's germline CDR1 is SGHRS and CDR2 YFSETQ. The CDR3 totals 14 residues. CDR3 sequence (DNA): TGCGCCAGCAACTTGGATTGGGACAGGGATGAAGCTTTCTTT. Residues: CASNLDWDRDEAFF.

The rearrangement uses TRBV19 and TRBJ2-1; 14 nucleotides line up with TRBD2. The V and J ends lost 8 bases and 6 bases, in that order; junction bases with no gene match: 3. The CDR3 covers 14 residues. Per germline, CDR1 LNHDA and CDR2 SQIVND (reference sequence). The CDR3 loop reads CASQGTSGGNEQFF. As DNA, the CDR3 is TGTGCCAGTCAAGGGACTAGCGGGGGCAATGAGCAGTTCTTC.

J is TRBJ1-6 and V is TRBV6-5, with 7 bases that match TRBD1. The ends lost 0 bases at V and 4 bases at J; junction bases unmatched: 3. The CDR3 loop spans 16 amino acids. Germline V gives CDR1 MNHEY, CDR2 SVGAGI. In DNA form, the CDR3 reads TGTGCCAGCAGTTACTCTCAGGGGGTTTATAATTCACCCCTCCACTTT. Translation: CASSYSQGVYNSPLHF.

This chain joins TRBV5-6 and TRBJ1-1, with a weak D call TRBD1 (6 bases). The germline V and J ends were trimmed by 4 bases and 0 bases, with 13 bases remaining between them. CDR3 length equals 15 residues. The germline V gene encodes CDR1 SGHDT and CDR2 YYEEEE. CDR3 amino acids: CASSVPGTLNTEAFF. The CDR3 bases are TGTGCCAGCAGCGTACCCGGGACACTGAACACTGAAGCTTTCTTT.

The chain links TRBV9 to TRBJ2-3; D is perhaps TRBD2 (6 bases). The CDR3 contains 14 residues. The V gene's germline CDR1 is SGDLS and CDR2 YYNGEE. The V gene lost 4 bases and the J gene lost 5 bases, with 14 bases spanning the gap. CDR3 sequence reads: CASSPWTGGDTQYF. CDR3 bases: TGTGCCAGCAGCCCCTGGACCGGGGGAGATACGCAGTATTTT.

The chain uses TRBV3-1 (or the pseudogene TRBV3-2) and TRBJ1-2; TRBD1 matches 8 bases. Germline V gives CDR1 LGHDT, CDR2 YNNKEL (reference sequence). The CDR3 length is 17 residues. Trimming took 4 bases from V and 2 from J; bases not matched to a gene: 12. CDR3 residues: CASSRLPGTGRNYGYTF. DNA for the CDR3: TGTGCCAGCAGCCGCTTACCCGGGACAGGACGCAACTATGGCTACACCTTC.

The J gene is TRBJ1-6, the V gene TRBV4-1; 10 bases match TRBD1. Trimming removed 1 base from V and 7 bases from J; junction bases left unmatched: 1. Looked up from germline, CDR1 is MGHRA and CDR2 is YSYEKL. The CDR3 consists of 15 residues. The chain's CDR3 is CASSQVGQGNSPLHF. The CDR3 DNA sequence: TGCGCCAGCAGCCAAGTGGGACAGGGGAATTCACCCCTCCACTTT.